This T cell receptor (beta chain) was recorded in a study of blood T cell repertoires in COVID-19. Study as a whole: COVID-19 samples collected from the United States, Italy and Spain covered acute and convalescent phases. PBMCs, B-cell-depleted T cells, or T cells provided the cDNA or gDNA that made up the material.

V lost 0 bases to trimming and J lost 6 bases; unmatched junction nucleotides: 10. This CDR3 is built from 17 residues. Germline V gene sequence: CDR1 SGHNT, CDR2 YYREEE (reference sequence). Original methodology: Amplification of reference gene primers provided the estimated nucleated cell counts. The data were produced by immunoSEQ multiplex PCR, yet TCRdb's version contains in-frame clones alone and is incomplete. For V, J and clone size, that table is used; D and trimming come from the DNA. Of 110,000 or so clones in the sample, around 83% are singletons; the top ten hold approximately 5%. The receptor's source is a woman aged 55-70 years with COVID-19, enrolled during active disease. The chain recombines TRBV5-4 with TRBJ2-1, with 9 nucleotides matching TRBD2. The sequenced material came from peripheral blood. In DNA, the CDR3 is TGTGCCAGCAGCTTGGGGATTCGGACTAGCGCGCCCAATGAGCAGTTCTTC. It codes for CASSLGIRTSAPNEQFF.